The T cell receptor (beta chain) described here comes from a study of T cell responses to AZD1222 COVID-19 vaccine. Study results and caveats: Only a handful of AZD1222 recipients, five to seven in all, had baseline seropositivity. Unmutated variant regions reportedly attract nearly half of all spike-specific TCRs.

The germline V gene encodes CDR1 SGHVS and CDR2 FNYEAQ. CDR3 length: 17 amino acids. V lost 4 bases to trimming and J lost 7 bases; unmatched junction nucleotides: 14. With regard to this clone: Its specificity is unknown.

Sequencing was performed with immunoSEQ multiplex PCR; in TCRdb, only in-frame clones are kept and a portion is missing. Of tens of thousands of clones in the sample, roughly 90% were seen once. This chain joins TRBV7-6 and TRBJ2-2, with 8 nucleotides matching TRBD2. The TCR sequence derives from an adult in good health. Sequences were derived from peripheral blood, sampled on day 0 of AZD1222 vaccination. CDR3 DNA: TGTGCCAGCAGCTCCTTGGTGCGGGAGGCCCGGGGCGGGGAGCTGTTTTTT. Protein: CASSSLVREARGGELFF.